This TCR beta chain was captured in a study of T cell repertoires in cytomegalovirus infection. Using its own MiXCR run on the reads, TCRdb lists one record per CDR3 protein. Altogether hundreds of thousands of distinct CDR3 sequences are present, 15% to 20% being singletons, with the ten largest covering 8.7%. This clonotype was picked up a small number of times. This sequence originates from a human donor in good health (CMV status not recorded). Some clones in this sample may be carry-over from other donors' samples. The sample consisted of PBMCs.

CDR3 region: CASSLVNPLGAAYGYTF. The CDR3 DNA follows: TGTGCCAGCAGTTTAGTGAATCCCCTCGGGGCAGCCTATGGCTACACCTTC. The chain employs TRBV12-3 or TRBV12-4 and TRBJ1-2, with D perhaps TRBD1 (5 bases). This CDR3 contains 17 residues. V shed 1 base and J shed 4 bases, with 19 bases lying between them.